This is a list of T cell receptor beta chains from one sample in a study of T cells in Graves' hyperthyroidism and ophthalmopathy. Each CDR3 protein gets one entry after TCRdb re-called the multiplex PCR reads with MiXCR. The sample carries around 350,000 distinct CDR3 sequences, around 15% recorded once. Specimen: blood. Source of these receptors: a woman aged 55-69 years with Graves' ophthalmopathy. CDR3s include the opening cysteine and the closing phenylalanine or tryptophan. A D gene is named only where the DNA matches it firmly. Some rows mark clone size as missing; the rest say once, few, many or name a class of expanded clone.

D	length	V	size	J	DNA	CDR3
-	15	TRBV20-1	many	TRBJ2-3	TGCAGTGCTTCCACAATGGGAACTAGCACAGATACGCAGTATTTT	CSASTMGTSTDTQYF
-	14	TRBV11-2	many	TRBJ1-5	TGTGCCAGCAGCAGGGACAACCGGCGGCAGCCCCAGCATTTT	CASSRDNRRQPQHF
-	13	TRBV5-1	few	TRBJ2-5	TGCGCCAGCAGCTTGGCCGGGGGGCCGGGGGAGTACTTC	CASSLAGGPGEYF
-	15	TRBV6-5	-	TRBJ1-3	TGTGCCAGCAGTTACTCCCAGGGGCGCGGAAACACCATATATTTT	CASSYSQGRGNTIYF
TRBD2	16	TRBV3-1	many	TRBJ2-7	TGTGCCAGCAGCCAAGATCTAGCGGGGGTGCCCAACGAGCAGTACTTC	CASSQDLAGVPNEQYF
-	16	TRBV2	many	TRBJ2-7	TGTGCCAGCAGTGGGTCCCCGGGAACCTCCTCCTACGAGCAGTACTTC	CASSGSPGTSSYEQYF
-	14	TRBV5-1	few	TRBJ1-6	TGTGCCAGCAGTGGCAGGGGAGATAATTCACCCCTCCACTTT	CASSGRGDNSPLHF
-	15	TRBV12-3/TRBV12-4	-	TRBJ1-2	TGTGCCAGCAGTTTAGGGGGTTCTGTTTTGTACGGCTACACCTTC	CASSLGGSVLYGYTF
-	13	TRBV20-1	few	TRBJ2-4	TGCAGTGCAGAGGCTGAAGCCAAAAACATTCAGTACTTC	CSAEAEAKNIQYF
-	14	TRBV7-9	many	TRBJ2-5	TGTGCCAGCAGCACTGGGGTGAGGCAAGAGACCCAGTACTTC	CASSTGVRQETQYF
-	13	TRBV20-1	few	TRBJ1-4	TGCAGTGCTAGGGGGCAGGGTACTGAAAAACTGTTTTTT	CSARGQGTEKLFF
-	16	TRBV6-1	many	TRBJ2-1	TGTGCCAGCAGCGGGACATCCTCCGGCATATACAATGAGCAGTTCTTC	CASSGTSSGIYNEQFF
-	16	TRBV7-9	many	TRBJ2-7	TGTGCCAGCAGCTTAGTCCTGACAGGACCTGGCGTCGAGCAGTACTTC	CASSLVLTGPGVEQYF
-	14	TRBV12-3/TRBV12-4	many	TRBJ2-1	TGTGCCAGCAGTCGGGACTTAAAATACAATGAGCAGTTCTTC	CASSRDLKYNEQFF
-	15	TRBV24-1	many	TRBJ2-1	TGTGCCACCAGTGACTCTGGAGGATCCTACAATGAGCAGTTCTTC	CATSDSGGSYNEQFF
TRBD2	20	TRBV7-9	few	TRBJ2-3	TGTGCCAGCAGCCAGGGACGACCGGGACTAGGGGTTATGGACACAGATACGCAGTATTTT	CASSQGRPGLGVMDTDTQYF
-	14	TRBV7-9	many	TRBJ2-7	TGTGCCAGCAGCCGAACTAGTGGGGCATACGAGCAGTACTTC	CASSRTSGAYEQYF